This T cell receptor beta chain was sequenced for a study of OX40 agonist ivuxolimab in advanced cancers. Study-wide points: Undetermined was the antigen specificity of the expanded peripheral T cells.

Generated by immunoSEQ multiplex PCR, the TCRdb table keeps only in-frame clones and is missing some. The repertoire holds about 100,000 clones, with 89% as singletons. This CDR3 is built from 14 residues. CDR1 and CDR2 (germline): MGHRA, YSYEKL. V was clipped by 2 bases and J by 5 bases; unmatched bases: 2. With respect to this clone: Antigen unknown.

The receptor was derived from an adult with an advanced solid tumor such as melanoma, head and neck, liver or kidney cancer. Specimen: CD4+ or CD8+ T cells sorted from blood, collected in a trial of the OX40 agonist ivuxolimab. This rearrangement joins TRBV4-1 to TRBJ2-2, with 7 positions matching TRBD2. The CDR3, as DNA: TGCGCCAGCAGCCAACTAGCGGAAACCGGGGAGCTGTTTTTT. Its translation: CASSQLAETGELFF.